The 2 T cell receptor beta chains below were found in one sample sequenced in a study of a mutant IDH1 vaccine in newly diagnosed glioma. Their antigens are not known. Time point defined: week 23, last vaccination. Vaccinated patients received 300 ug of mutant IDH1 20-mer peptide per dose, with topical imiquimod. Using immunoSEQ multiplex PCR, the repertoire was profiled, and TCRdb retains in-frame clones only, with some absent. The sample includes tens of thousands of clones, roughly 85% of them seen just once. Here the sequenced sample was PBMCs, taken from a glioma patient whose treatment included an IDH1 peptide vaccine. Every receptor here comes from a woman between 50 and 59 years old with glioma.

V gene TRBV4-1 combines with J gene TRBJ1-2; D remains unclear. The CDR3 length is 15 residues. Trimming took off 3 bases at V and 6 bases at J, with 17 bases between the two ends. Looked up from germline, CDR1 is MGHRA and CDR2 is YSYEKL. The CDR3 DNA is TGCGCCAGCAGCCATCCCGGTAGGACTTTCAATGGCTACACCTTC. As protein: CASSHPGRTFNGYTF.

This chain links TRBV6-6 with TRBJ1-1; TRBD1 might be the D (5 bases). V lost 6 bases to trimming and J lost 2 bases, with 10 bases between them. The CDR3 covers 13 residues. Per the germline V gene, CDR1 is MNHNY and CDR2 is SVGAGI (reference sequence). DNA of the CDR3: TGTGCCAGCAGACGACAGAGAAACACTGAAGCTTTCTTT. Amino acids: CASRRQRNTEAFF.